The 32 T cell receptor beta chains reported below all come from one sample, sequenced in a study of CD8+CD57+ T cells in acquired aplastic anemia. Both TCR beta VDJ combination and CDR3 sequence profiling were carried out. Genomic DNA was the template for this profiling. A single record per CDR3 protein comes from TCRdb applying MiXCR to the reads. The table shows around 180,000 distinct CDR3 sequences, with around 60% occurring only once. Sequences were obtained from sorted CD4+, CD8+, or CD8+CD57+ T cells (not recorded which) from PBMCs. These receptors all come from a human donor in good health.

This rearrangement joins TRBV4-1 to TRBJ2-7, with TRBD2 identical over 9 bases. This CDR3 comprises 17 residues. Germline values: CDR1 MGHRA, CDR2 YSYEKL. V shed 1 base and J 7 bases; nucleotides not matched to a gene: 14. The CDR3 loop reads CASSQGVNAGGLSEQYF. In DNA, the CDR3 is TGCGCCAGCAGCCAAGGTGTTAACGCGGGGGGGCTAAGTGAGCAGTACTTC.

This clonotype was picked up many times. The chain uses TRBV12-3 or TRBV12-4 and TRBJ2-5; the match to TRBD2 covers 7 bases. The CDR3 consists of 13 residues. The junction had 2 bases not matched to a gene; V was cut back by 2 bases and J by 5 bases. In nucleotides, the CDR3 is TGTGCCAGCAGTTTATGGGGGGGGGAGACCCAGTACTTC. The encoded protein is CASSLWGGETQYF.

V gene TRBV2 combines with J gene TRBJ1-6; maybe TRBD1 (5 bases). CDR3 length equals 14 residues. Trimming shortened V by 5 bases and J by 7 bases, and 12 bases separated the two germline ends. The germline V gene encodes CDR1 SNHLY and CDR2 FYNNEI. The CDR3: CASSTNGGNSPLHF. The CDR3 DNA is TGTGCCAGCAGTACCAATGGGGGGAATTCACCCCTCCACTTT.

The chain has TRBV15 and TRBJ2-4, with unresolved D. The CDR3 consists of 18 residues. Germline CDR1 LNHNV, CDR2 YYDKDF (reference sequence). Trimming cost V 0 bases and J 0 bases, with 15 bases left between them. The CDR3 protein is CATSRDRALPGAKNIQYF. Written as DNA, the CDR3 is TGTGCCACCAGCAGAGATAGGGCCCTCCCGGGAGCCAAAAACATTCAGTACTTC. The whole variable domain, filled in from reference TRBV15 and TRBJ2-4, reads DAMVIQNPRYQVTQFGKPVTLSCSQTLNHNVMYWYQQKSSQAPKLLFHYYDKDFNNEADTPDNFQSRRPNTSFCFLDIRSPGLGDTAMYLCATSRDRALPGAKNIQYFGAGTRLSVL.

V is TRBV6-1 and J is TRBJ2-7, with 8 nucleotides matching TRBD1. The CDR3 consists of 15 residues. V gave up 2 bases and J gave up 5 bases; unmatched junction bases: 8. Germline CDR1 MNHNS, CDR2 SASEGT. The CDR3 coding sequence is TGTGCCAGCAGTGAATGGGGGCAGGGGGCGGACGAGCAGTACTTC. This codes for CASSEWGQGADEQYF.

CDR3 loop: CATSGRIGLAGVYEQYF. In DNA, the CDR3 is TGTGCCACCAGTGGCCGAATCGGACTAGCGGGAGTGTACGAGCAGTACTTC. The chain carries TRBV24-1 and TRBJ2-7; TRBD2 agrees at 13 bases. The CDR3 sequence is 17 residues long. Germline lookup yields CDR1 KGHDR and CDR2 SFDVKD. The V gene end was trimmed by 5 bases and the J gene end by 4 bases; junction bases not matched to a gene: 10.

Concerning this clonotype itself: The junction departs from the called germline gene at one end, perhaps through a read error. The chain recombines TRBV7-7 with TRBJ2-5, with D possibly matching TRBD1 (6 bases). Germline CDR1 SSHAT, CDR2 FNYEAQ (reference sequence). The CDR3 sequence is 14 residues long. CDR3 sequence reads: CASSLLDSQETQYF. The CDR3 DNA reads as TGTGCTAGCAGCTTACTGGACAGCCAAGAGACCCAGTACTTC.

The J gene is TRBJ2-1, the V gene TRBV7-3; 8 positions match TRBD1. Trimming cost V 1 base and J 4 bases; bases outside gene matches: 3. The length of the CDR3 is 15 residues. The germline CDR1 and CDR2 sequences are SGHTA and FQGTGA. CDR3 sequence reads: CASSLRGTGYNEQFF. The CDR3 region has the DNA TGTGCCAGCAGCTTAAGGGGGACAGGTTACAATGAGCAGTTCTTC. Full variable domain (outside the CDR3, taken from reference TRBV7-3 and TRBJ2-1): GAGVSQTPSNKVTEKGKYVELRCDPISGHTALYWYRQSLGQGPEFLIYFQGTGAADDSGLPNDRFFAVRPEGSVSTLKIQRTERGDSAVYLCASSLRGTGYNEQFFGPGTRLTVL.

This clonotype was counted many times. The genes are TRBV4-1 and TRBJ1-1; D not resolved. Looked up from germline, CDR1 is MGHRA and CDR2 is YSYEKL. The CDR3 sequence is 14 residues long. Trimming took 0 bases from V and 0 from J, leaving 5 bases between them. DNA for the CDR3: TGCGCCAGCAGCCAAGAGATTCTGAACACTGAAGCTTTCTTT. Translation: CASSQEILNTEAFF.

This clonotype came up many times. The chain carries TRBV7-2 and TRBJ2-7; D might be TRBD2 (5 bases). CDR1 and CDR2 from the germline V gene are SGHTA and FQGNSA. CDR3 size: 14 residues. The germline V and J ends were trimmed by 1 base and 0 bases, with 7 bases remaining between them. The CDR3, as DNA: TGTGCCAGCAGCTTAGGCGGGCTCTCCTACGAGCAGTACTTC. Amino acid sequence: CASSLGGLSYEQYF.

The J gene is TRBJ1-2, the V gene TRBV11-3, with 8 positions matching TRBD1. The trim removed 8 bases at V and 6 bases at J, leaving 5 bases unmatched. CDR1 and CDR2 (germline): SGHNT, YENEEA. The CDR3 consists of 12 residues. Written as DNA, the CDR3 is TGTGCCAGCCAGGGGGCGCGGGATGGCTACACCTTC. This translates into CASQGARDGYTF.

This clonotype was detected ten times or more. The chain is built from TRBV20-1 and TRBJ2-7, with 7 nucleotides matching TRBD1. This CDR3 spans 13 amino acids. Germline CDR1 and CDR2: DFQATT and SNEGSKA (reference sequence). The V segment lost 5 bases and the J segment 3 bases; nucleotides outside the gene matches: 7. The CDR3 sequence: CSASPQGLYEQYF. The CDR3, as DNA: TGCAGTGCTTCCCCACAGGGGCTCTACGAGCAGTACTTC.

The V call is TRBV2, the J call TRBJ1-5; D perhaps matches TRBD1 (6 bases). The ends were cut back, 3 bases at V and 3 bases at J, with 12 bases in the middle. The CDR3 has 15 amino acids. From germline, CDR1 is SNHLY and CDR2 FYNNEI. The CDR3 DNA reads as TGTGCCAGCAGTGATCAGGGGAGCCCCAATCAGCCCCAGCATTTT. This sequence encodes CASSDQGSPNQPQHF.

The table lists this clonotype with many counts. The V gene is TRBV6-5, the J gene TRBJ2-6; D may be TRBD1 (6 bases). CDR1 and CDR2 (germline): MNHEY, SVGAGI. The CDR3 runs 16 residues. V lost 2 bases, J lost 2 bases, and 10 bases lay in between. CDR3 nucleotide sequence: TGTGCCAGCAGTTACGCTACAGGGACTGGGGCCAACGTCCTGACTTTC. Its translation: CASSYATGTGANVLTF.

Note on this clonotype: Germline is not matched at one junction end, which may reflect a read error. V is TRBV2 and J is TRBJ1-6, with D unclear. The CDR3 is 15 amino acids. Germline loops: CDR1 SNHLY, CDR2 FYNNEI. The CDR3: CSSSEFQEARSPLHF. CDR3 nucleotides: TGTTCCAGCAGTGAATTTCAGGAGGCCAGATCACCCCTCCACTTT.

The CDR3 DNA reads TGTGCCAGCAGCCCTCGGGACAGGGGTCCGGCGGATACGCAGTATTTT. As protein: CASSPRDRGPADTQYF. V usage is TRBV7-9 and J usage is TRBJ2-3; 10 bases map to TRBD1. Germline loops: CDR1 SEHNR, CDR2 FQNEAQ (reference sequence). CDR3 size: 16 residues. The junction had 11 bases not matched to a gene; V was cut back by 5 bases and J by 6 bases.

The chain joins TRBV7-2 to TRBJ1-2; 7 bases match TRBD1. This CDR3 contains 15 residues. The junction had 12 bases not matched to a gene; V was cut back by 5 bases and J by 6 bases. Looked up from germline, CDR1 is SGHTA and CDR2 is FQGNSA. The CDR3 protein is CASSAKTGRSDGYTF. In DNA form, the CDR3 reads TGTGCCAGCAGCGCGAAGACAGGGCGGAGTGATGGCTACACCTTC.

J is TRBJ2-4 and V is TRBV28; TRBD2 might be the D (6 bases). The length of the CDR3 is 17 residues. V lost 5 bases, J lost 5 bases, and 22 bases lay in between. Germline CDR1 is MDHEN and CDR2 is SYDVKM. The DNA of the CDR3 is TGTGCCAGCAGTACTTTCGGGCTCCCCGGGGGAGAAAACATTCAGTACTTC. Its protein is CASSTFGLPGGENIQYF.

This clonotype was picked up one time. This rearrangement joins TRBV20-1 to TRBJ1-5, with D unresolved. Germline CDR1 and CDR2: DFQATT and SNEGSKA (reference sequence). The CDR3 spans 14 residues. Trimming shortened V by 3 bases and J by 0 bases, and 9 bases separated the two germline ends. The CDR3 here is CSARGLDSNQPQHF. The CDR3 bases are TGCAGTGCTAGGGGTCTAGATAGCAATCAGCCCCAGCATTTT.

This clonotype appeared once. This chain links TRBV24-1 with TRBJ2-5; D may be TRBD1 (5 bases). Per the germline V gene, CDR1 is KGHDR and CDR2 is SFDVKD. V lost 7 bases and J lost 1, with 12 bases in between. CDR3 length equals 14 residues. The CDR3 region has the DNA TGTGCCACCAGCATGCCAGGGTTCCAAGAGACCCAGTACTTC. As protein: CATSMPGFQETQYF.

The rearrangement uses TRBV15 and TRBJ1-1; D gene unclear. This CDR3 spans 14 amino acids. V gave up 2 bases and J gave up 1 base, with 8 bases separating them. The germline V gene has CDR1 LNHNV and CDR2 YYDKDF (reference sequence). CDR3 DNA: TGTGCCACCAGCAGACGGACGGCGAACACTGAAGCTTTCTTT. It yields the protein CATSRRTANTEAFF.

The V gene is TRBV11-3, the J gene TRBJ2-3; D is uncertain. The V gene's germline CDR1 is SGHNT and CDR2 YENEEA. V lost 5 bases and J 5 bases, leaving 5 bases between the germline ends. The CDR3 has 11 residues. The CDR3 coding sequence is TGTGCCAGCAGCCATGGAGATACGCAGTATTTT. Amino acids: CASSHGDTQYF.

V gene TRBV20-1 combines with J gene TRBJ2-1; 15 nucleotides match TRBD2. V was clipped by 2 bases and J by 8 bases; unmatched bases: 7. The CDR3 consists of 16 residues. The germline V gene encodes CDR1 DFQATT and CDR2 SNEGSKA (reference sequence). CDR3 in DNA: TGCAGTGCTAGACTCTGGACTAGCGGGAGGGTCGATGAGCAGTTCTTC. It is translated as CSARLWTSGRVDEQFF.

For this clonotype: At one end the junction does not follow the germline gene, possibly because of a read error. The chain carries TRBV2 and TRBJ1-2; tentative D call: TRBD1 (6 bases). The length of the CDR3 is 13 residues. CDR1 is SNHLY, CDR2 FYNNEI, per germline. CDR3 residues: CASSTQGKWGYIF. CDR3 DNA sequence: TGTGCCAGCAGTACTCAGGGGAAGTGGGGCTACATCTTC.

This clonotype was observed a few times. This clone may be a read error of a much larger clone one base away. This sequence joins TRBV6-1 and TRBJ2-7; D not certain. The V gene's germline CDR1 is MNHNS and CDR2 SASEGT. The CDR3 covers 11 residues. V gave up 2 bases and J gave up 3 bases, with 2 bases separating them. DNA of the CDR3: TGTGCCAGCAGTGAATTCTACGAGCAGTACTTC. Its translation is CASSEFYEQYF.

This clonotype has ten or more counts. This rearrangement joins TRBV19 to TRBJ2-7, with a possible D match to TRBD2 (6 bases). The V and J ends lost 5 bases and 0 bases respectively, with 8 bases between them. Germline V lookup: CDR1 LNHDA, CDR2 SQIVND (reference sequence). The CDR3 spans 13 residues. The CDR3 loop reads CASSPGSSYEQYF. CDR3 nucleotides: TGTGCCAGTAGTCCCGGGAGCTCCTACGAGCAGTACTTC.

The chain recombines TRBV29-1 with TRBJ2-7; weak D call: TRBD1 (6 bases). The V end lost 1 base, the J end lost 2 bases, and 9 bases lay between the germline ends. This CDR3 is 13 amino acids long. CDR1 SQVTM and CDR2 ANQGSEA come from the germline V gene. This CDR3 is CSVEGTEPYEQYF. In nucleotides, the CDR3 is TGCAGCGTTGAAGGGACAGAACCCTACGAGCAGTACTTC.

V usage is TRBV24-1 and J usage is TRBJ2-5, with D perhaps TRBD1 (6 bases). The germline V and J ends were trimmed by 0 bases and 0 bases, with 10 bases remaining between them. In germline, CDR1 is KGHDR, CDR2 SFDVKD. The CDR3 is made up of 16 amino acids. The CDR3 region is CATSDLHREYQETQYF. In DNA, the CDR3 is TGTGCCACCAGTGATTTGCACAGGGAGTACCAAGAGACCCAGTACTTC.

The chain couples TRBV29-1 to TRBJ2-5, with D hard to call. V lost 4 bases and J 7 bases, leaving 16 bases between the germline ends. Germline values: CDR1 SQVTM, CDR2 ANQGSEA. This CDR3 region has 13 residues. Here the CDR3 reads CSVALRDGVTQYF. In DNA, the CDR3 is TGCAGCGTTGCCCTTAGGGATGGGGTGACCCAGTACTTC.

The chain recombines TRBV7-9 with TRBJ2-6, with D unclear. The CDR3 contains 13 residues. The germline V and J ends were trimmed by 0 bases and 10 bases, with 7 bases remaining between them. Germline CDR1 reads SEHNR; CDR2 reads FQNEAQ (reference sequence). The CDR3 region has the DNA TGTGCCAGCAGCTTAGCCACACAAAACGTCCTGACTTTC. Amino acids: CASSLATQNVLTF.

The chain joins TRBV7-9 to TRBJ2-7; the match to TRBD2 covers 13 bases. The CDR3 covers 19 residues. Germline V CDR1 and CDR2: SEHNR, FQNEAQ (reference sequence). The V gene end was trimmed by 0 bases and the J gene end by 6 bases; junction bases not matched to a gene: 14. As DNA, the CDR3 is TGTGCCAGCAGCTTAGCGGGCAGGGGGACTAGCGGGATGCGGGGCGAGCAGTACTTC. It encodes CASSLAGRGTSGMRGEQYF. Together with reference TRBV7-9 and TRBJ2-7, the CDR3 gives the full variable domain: DTGVSQNPRHKITKRGQNVTFRCDPISEHNRLYWYRQTLGQGPEFLTYFQNEAQLEKSRLLSDRFSAERPKGSFSTLEIQRTEQGDSAMYLCASSLAGRGTSGMRGEQYFGPGTRLTVT.

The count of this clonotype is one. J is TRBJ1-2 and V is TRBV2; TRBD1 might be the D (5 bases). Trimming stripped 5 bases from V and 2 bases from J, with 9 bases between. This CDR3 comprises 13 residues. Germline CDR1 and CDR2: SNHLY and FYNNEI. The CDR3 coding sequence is TGTGCCAGCAGTCCGGACAACAACTATGGCTACACCTTC. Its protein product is CASSPDNNYGYTF.